This TCR beta chain was found in a study of T cells in Graves' hyperthyroidism and ophthalmopathy (dated by TCRdb to 2018 to 2020). Study-wide context: TCR V-J signatures able to tell the groups apart were searched for in a discovery cohort of some 100 patients, of whom roughly 42 had Graves' ophthalmopathy and about 55 had stable Graves' hyperthyroidism. Prospective prediction of ophthalmopathy was tested in an independent validation cohort of 18 to 20 hyperthyroidism patients and 17 patients who later progressed to ophthalmopathy. The 100 discovery patients were randomly divided into training and test sets at a 7:3 ratio. In about 6 Graves' hyperthyroidism patients, the study also compared T-cell repertoires from thyroid tissue with T-cell repertoires from blood. After sampling, hyperthyroidism patients received methimazole starting at 30 mg daily, and ophthalmopathy patients received high-dose intravenous methylprednisolone. The paper reports TCR Vbeta CDR3 sequencing of 130 to 150 peripheral blood samples: around 45 ophthalmopathy, about 75 hyperthyroidism and around 17 progressor patients. The research as a whole found: Most expanded thyroid clonotypes (frequency above 0.001) were also detected in blood, suggesting blood repertoires may reflect thyroid immune responses. In validation, the model predicted progression to ophthalmopathy a median of around six months before onset, with roughly 70% sensitivity and about 75% specificity. A 13 V-J signature model separated ophthalmopathy from stable hyperthyroidism, with around 88% sensitivity and 81.08% specificity in cross-validation and 80%/75% in testing. Sample size was not statistically predetermined, and investigators were not blinded to group allocation.

A patient counted as having stable Graves' hyperthyroidism if no progression to ophthalmopathy occurred over 18 months of follow-up. The hyperthyroidism patients were between 18 and 65 years old and newly diagnosed, with a disease duration of less than 2 months. Patients with uncontrolled infections, other autoimmune diseases, pregnancy or lactation were excluded. Diagnoses were established on the basis of clinical symptoms, serum thyroxine and TRAb, thyroid ultrasound, and orbital computed tomography. Total RNA was extracted with Trizol reagent, and quality was checked on an Agilent 2100 Bioanalyzer. Reading from cysteine to phenylalanine, the CDR3 counts 13 amino acids. Only CDR3 DNA remains: 39 bases, in frame from the first base. Looking up the germline V gene yields CDR1 MNHEY and CDR2 SVGEGT. Amplification of TCR beta CDR3 regions was carried out from RNA transcripts. The first round of RT-PCR for the TCR CDR3 was performed with the HTBI primer set and the Qiagen OneStep RT-PCR kit. The libraries were constructed in a second round of multiplex PCR and then size-selected and purified. The libraries were sequenced on an Illumina HiSeq2000 using paired-end 100 bp reads. The original methods were these. Raw data were processed with SOAPnuke, discarding reads with adapters, uncalled bases, mean Phred below 15, or no exact constant-primer or identifier match. COPE v1.2.5 was used to merge high-quality paired reads, and clonotypes were defined as unique nucleotide sequences. MiTCR v1.1 was used to align the clonotypes against IMGT TRBV, TRBD and TRBJ reference segments. Only V-J combinations with frequency above 0.0001, covering roughly 99% of repertoires, were analysed. A TCS score was defined as the ratio of F50 (clonal expansion) to E x V (chaos), with BLOSUM62-based TCRdist applied between CDR3 peptides within each V-J. Welch's t-statistics and random forest reduced 500 to 550 V-J features to 10 to 15, which were used in a naive Bayes classifier (R e1071). Thyroid-blood repertoire similarity was quantified with the Morisita-Horn index. Using fastp at Q25 and MiXCR, TCRdb reprocessed the public reads and kept productive beta chains. One record per CDR3 amino acid sequence lists the most common genes and DNA. The V and J calls follow TCRdb's processing rather than the paper's. The sample yields 89,000 or so distinct CDR3 sequences; approximately 39% were counted once. The ten largest clones take up roughly 10% of the sample.

With respect to this clonotype: Its antigen remains undetermined. Germline and junction disagree at one end, which may indicate a read error.

This receptor was taken from a woman in her 30s with Graves' hyperthyroidism. The chain employs TRBV6-2 or TRBV6-3 and TRBJ2-3; TRBD1 is a possible D gene, resting on 6 matching bases. Sequences were obtained from peripheral blood or thyroid tissue (not recorded which). The nucleotide sequence reads as follows: TGTGCCGGCAGTCCAGGGGATACAGATACGCAGTATTTT. Its translation reads: CAGSPGDTDTQYF.